The 27 T cell receptor beta chains in this list originate from one sample, sequenced in a study of blood T cell repertoires in COVID-19. Generated by immunoSEQ multiplex PCR, the TCRdb table keeps only in-frame clones and is missing some. The profile shows roughly 130,000 clones, roughly 83% of them singletons. Sequenced material: peripheral blood. These receptors were taken from a young woman who had recovered from COVID-19.

The chain employs TRBV19 and TRBJ1-6; 8 nucleotides match TRBD1. Germline CDR1 and CDR2: LNHDA and SQIVND (reference sequence). V lost 3 bases, J lost 10 bases, and 5 bases stayed unmatched. The CDR3 runs 14 residues. The CDR3: CASSIGQGNSPLHF. The CDR3 coding sequence is TGTGCCAGTAGTATTGGACAGGGAAACTCACCCCTCCACTTT.

The chain has TRBV28 and TRBJ2-5, with D possibly TRBD2 on 5 matching bases. V lost 4 bases to trimming and J lost 1 base, with 16 bases between them. Germline CDR1 reads MDHEN; CDR2 reads SYDVKM. The CDR3 runs 16 residues. The CDR3 nucleotides are TGTGCCAGCAGTTCAACCCAACTAGTCGGCCAAGAGACCCAGTACTTC. The encoded protein is CASSSTQLVGQETQYF.

The V and J genes are TRBV27 and TRBJ1-2; 7 positions match TRBD1. With V trimmed by 4 bases and J by 4 bases, 6 bases remained unmatched. Germline V gives CDR1 MNHEY, CDR2 SMNVEV (reference sequence). The CDR3 sequence is 14 residues long. In DNA form, the CDR3 reads TGTGCCAGCAGTTCACGGGACAGAACCTATGGCTACACCTTC. Encoded protein: CASSSRDRTYGYTF.

This clone was counted a single time. The CDR3 DNA follows: TGTGCCAGCAGCCAATCAACGACAGGGCAAGAGACCCAGTACTTC. Residues: CASSQSTTGQETQYF. V is TRBV3-1 (or the pseudogene TRBV3-2) and J is TRBJ2-5, with 7 positions matching TRBD1. The germline CDR1 and CDR2 sequences are LGHDT and YNNKEL (reference sequence). The CDR3 length is 15 residues. V lost 2 bases to trimming and J lost 2 bases; unmatched junction nucleotides: 5.

The rearrangement joins TRBV5-1 to TRBJ2-7; 10 bases match TRBD2. Germline CDR1 is SGHRS and CDR2 is YFSETQ. V gave up 4 bases and J gave up 3 bases; unmatched junction bases: 4. This CDR3 is built from 14 residues. The CDR3 DNA sequence: TGCGCCAGCAGCCCAAGGACTAGCGGCTACGAGCAGTACTTC. This gives the protein CASSPRTSGYEQYF. Based on the CDR3 plus reference TRBV5-1 and TRBJ2-7, the full variable domain is KAGVTQTPRYLIKTRGQQVTLSCSPISGHRSVSWYQQTPGQGLQFLFEYFSETQRNKGNFPGRFSGRQFSNSRSEMNVSTLELGDSALYLCASSPRTSGYEQYFGPGTRLTVT.

The chain combines TRBV7-2 with TRBJ2-7; TRBD2 matches 10 bases. Trimming removed 6 bases from V and 3 bases from J; junction bases left unmatched: 8. The length of the CDR3 is 15 residues. Per the germline V gene, CDR1 is SGHTA and CDR2 is FQGNSA. The chain's CDR3 is CASSHSGLAVYEQYF. As DNA, the CDR3 is TGTGCCAGCAGTCACTCAGGACTAGCGGTCTACGAGCAGTACTTC.

The count of this clone is one. The CDR3: CASSDYQGAQSPLHF. In DNA form, the CDR3 reads TGTGCCAGCAGTGATTATCAGGGGGCGCAATCACCCCTCCACTTT. The J gene is TRBJ1-6, the V gene TRBV2; 8 positions match TRBD1. CDR3 size: 15 residues. The J segment lost 10 bases and the V segment lost 3 bases, leaving 8 bases of the junction unmatched. In germline, CDR1 is SNHLY, CDR2 FYNNEI.

In the case of this clone: The junction departs from germline at one end; a sequencing error may be responsible. The gene calls are TRBV7-7 and TRBJ2-3; 8 bases are shared with TRBD2. This CDR3 region has 15 residues. Germline-derived CDR1 and CDR2 are SSHAT and FNYEAQ (reference sequence). CDR3 bases: TGTGCTAGCAGCCTCGGGGGGGGGCCTGGAGATACGCAGTATTTT. The encoded protein is CASSLGGGPGDTQYF. The full variable domain, its missing parts supplied by reference TRBV7-7 and TRBJ2-3, is GAGVSQSPRYKVTKRGQDVTLRCDPISSHATLYWYQQALGQGPEFLTYFNYEAQPDKSGLPSDRFSAERPEGSISTLTIQRTEQRDSAMYRCASSLGGGPGDTQYFGPGTRLTVL.

This clone was seen just once. This chain uses TRBV5-5 with TRBJ2-7; D remains unclear. The CDR3 sequence is 14 residues long. Trimming shortened V by 4 bases and J by 0 bases, and 11 bases separated the two germline ends. CDR1 and CDR2 (germline): SGHKS, YYEKEE (reference sequence). The CDR3 DNA reads TGTGCCAGCAGCCCGGTCCGGTTCTCCTACGAGCAGTACTTC. It yields the protein CASSPVRFSYEQYF.

The rearrangement joins TRBV6-5 to TRBJ1-2, with D maybe TRBD1 (5 bases). Per the germline V gene, CDR1 is MNHEY and CDR2 is SVGAGI. The CDR3 contains 15 residues. The V end lost 6 bases, the J end lost 4 bases, and 18 bases lay between the germline ends. Here the CDR3 reads CASRRGGTIGYGYTF. Written as DNA, the CDR3 is TGTGCCAGCAGGAGGGGCGGGACCATTGGCTATGGCTACACCTTC.

The chain links TRBV6-5 to TRBJ1-2, with TRBD1 matching over 8 bases. The CDR3 consists of 13 residues. Germline CDR1 MNHEY, CDR2 SVGAGI. J lost 5 bases, V lost 6 bases, and 5 bases had no gene match. DNA of the CDR3: TGTGCCAGCAGGGACAGGGACGCGTATGGCTACACCTTC. Translating gives CASRDRDAYGYTF.

The chain combines TRBV27 with TRBJ2-7; the D is unclear. The CDR3 runs 12 residues. The germline V and J ends were trimmed by 8 bases and 4 bases, with 12 bases remaining between them. Germline V gives CDR1 MNHEY, CDR2 SMNVEV (reference sequence). For the CDR3, the DNA is TGTGCCAGCGCCCCAACGGGTTACGAGCAGTACTTC. Its translation: CASAPTGYEQYF.

The V and J genes are TRBV4-2 and TRBJ2-3; TRBD1 aligns across 7 bases. The CDR3 loop spans 16 amino acids. Per the germline V gene, CDR1 is LGHNA and CDR2 is YNFKEQ. The ends lost 1 base at V and 2 bases at J; junction bases unmatched: 6. The CDR3 coding sequence is TGTGCCAGCAGCCAAGGTGGGACAGCAATCACAGATACGCAGTATTTT. This sequence encodes CASSQGGTAITDTQYF.

The rearrangement links TRBV11-2 to TRBJ1-6; D unclear. V was shortened by 4 bases and J by 0 bases, with 13 bases between the two germline ends. Per the germline V gene, CDR1 is SGHAT and CDR2 is FQNNGV. This CDR3 has 17 amino acids. CDR3: CASSSRTGSSYNSPLHF. The CDR3 DNA reads as TGTGCCAGCAGCTCACGGACGGGGAGCTCCTATAATTCACCCCTCCACTTT.

V usage is TRBV29-1 and J usage is TRBJ2-1; 7 positions agree with TRBD2. Germline CDR1 reads SQVTM; CDR2 reads ANQGSEA. V lost 7 bases and J lost 2; bases outside the gene matches: 2. This CDR3 region has 12 residues. The chain's CDR3 is CSAGLAYNEQFF. The CDR3 DNA reads TGCAGCGCAGGACTAGCCTACAATGAGCAGTTCTTC.

The chain carries TRBV19 and TRBJ2-3; a weak D match, TRBD1 (6 bases). The CDR3 loop spans 13 amino acids. Germline V gene sequence: CDR1 LNHDA, CDR2 SQIVND (reference sequence). With 3 bases removed from V and 8 bases from J, the gap between germline ends came to 12 bases. CDR3 loop: CASSMGAFGTQYF. The CDR3 DNA is TGTGCCAGTAGTATGGGGGCGTTTGGTACGCAGTATTTT.

This chain links TRBV2 with TRBJ2-7, with 13 bases fitting TRBD2. Germline V CDR1 and CDR2: SNHLY, FYNNEI. J was trimmed by 2 bases and V by 6 bases; bases with no gene match: 4. There are 15 residues in the CDR3. The CDR3 reads CASRGGTSGTYEQYF. The CDR3 DNA is TGTGCCAGCAGGGGCGGGACTAGCGGGACCTACGAGCAGTACTTC.

This clone was seen once. The chain couples TRBV5-5 to TRBJ2-3; 7 bases align to TRBD2. Germline V CDR1 and CDR2: SGHKS, YYEKEE (reference sequence). Unmatched junction bases numbered 3, after V lost 2 bases and J lost 0 bases. The CDR3 is 15 residues long. The CDR3 region is CASSLAGPSTDTQYF. CDR3 in DNA: TGTGCCAGCAGCTTAGCGGGGCCTAGCACAGATACGCAGTATTTT.

CDR3 region: CASSPANSNYGYTF. Written as DNA, the CDR3 is TGTGCCAGCTCACCCGCAAATAGTAACTATGGCTACACCTTC. This chain joins TRBV18 and TRBJ1-2; D is uncertain. Germline lookup yields CDR1 KGHSH and CDR2 LQKENI. The CDR3 has 14 residues. Trimming stripped 3 bases from V and 1 base from J, with 9 bases between. The whole variable domain, filled in from reference TRBV18 and TRBJ1-2, reads NAGVMQNPRHLVRRRGQEARLRCSPMKGHSHVYWYRQLPEEGLKFMVYLQKENIIDESGMPKERFSAEFPKEGPSILRIQQVVRGDSAAYFCASSPANSNYGYTFGSGTRLTVV.

The J gene is TRBJ2-7, the V gene TRBV5-4, with D possibly TRBD1 on 6 matching bases. The CDR3 length is 14 residues. CDR1 SGHNT and CDR2 YYREEE come from the germline V gene (reference sequence). V was pared by 3 bases and J by 1 base, with 11 bases between. Here the CDR3 reads CASSYAQGSYEQYF. The CDR3 DNA is TGTGCCAGCAGCTATGCCCAGGGGTCCTACGAGCAGTACTTC.

The chain uses TRBV14 and TRBJ2-7; 13 bases fit TRBD2. V was clipped by 4 bases and J by 0 bases; unmatched bases: 6. CDR3 size: 17 residues. Germline lookup yields CDR1 SGHDN and CDR2 FVKESK. CDR3 protein: CASSLGLAGVSSYEQYF. The CDR3 DNA reads as TGTGCCAGCAGCCTCGGACTAGCGGGAGTGAGCTCCTACGAGCAGTACTTC.

The rearrangement links TRBV6-5 to TRBJ2-1; TRBD2 matches at 10 bases. The CDR3 is 16 amino acids. Germline-derived CDR1 and CDR2 are MNHEY and SVGAGI. After removal of 2 bases from V and 6 bases from J, the junction contained 7 bases not matched to a gene. In DNA form, the CDR3 reads TGTGCCAGCAGTTACCTTCTAGCGGGAGTGTTCAATGAGCAGTTCTTC. Its protein is CASSYLLAGVFNEQFF.

This clone has more than one count but fewer than ten. The CDR3 is CASSIWVGEYQPQHF. CDR3 bases: TGTGCCAGTAGTATCTGGGTGGGAGAATATCAGCCCCAGCATTTT. The chain carries TRBV19 and TRBJ1-5; D is unclear. Trimming took off 3 bases at V and 5 bases at J, with 14 bases between the two ends. Germline V lookup: CDR1 LNHDA, CDR2 SQIVND (reference sequence). The CDR3 totals 15 residues.

The chain has TRBV6-5 and TRBJ1-5; TRBD1 might be the D (6 bases). CDR3 length equals 16 residues. Deletions cut 4 bases from V and 4 bases from J, with 17 bases between. Looked up from germline, CDR1 is MNHEY and CDR2 is SVGAGI. The CDR3 reads CASSSVGGGPNQPQHF. DNA of the CDR3: TGTGCCAGCAGTTCTGTAGGGGGGGGCCCAAATCAGCCCCAGCATTTT.

V is TRBV7-9 and J is TRBJ1-3; 10 nucleotides line up with TRBD1. V lost 2 bases and J lost 2; bases outside the gene matches: 6. Germline V gene lookup returns CDR1 SEHNR and CDR2 FQNEAQ (reference sequence). This CDR3 is built from 17 residues. In DNA form, the CDR3 reads TGTGCCAGCAGCTTATTGGGACAGGGGCCAGCTGGAAACACCATATATTTT. Translating it yields CASSLLGQGPAGNTIYF. Full variable domain (rest looked up from reference TRBV7-9 and TRBJ1-3): DTGVSQNPRHKITKRGQNVTFRCDPISEHNRLYWYRQTLGQGPEFLTYFQNEAQLEKSRLLSDRFSAERPKGSFSTLEIQRTEQGDSAMYLCASSLLGQGPAGNTIYFGEGSWLTVV.

The chain combines TRBV15 with TRBJ2-1; TRBD2 matches 8 bases. Germline lookup yields CDR1 LNHNV and CDR2 YYDKDF (reference sequence). The CDR3 runs to 15 residues. V lost 6 bases, J lost 9 bases, and 13 bases stayed unmatched. The DNA for the CDR3 is TGTGCCACCAGTCCCCGCAGCGGGAGTGAGTCTGAGCAGTTCTTC. The encoded protein is CATSPRSGSESEQFF.

This clone has just one count. The chain is built from TRBV5-4 and TRBJ1-1; TRBD1 aligns across 8 bases. Trimming cost V 4 bases and J 3 bases; bases outside gene matches: 8. CDR3 length: 15 residues. Germline V gene lookup returns CDR1 SGHNT and CDR2 YYREEE (reference sequence). In DNA, the CDR3 is TGTGCCAGCAGCCCTCGACAGGGGTGGGACACTGAAGCTTTCTTT. Encoded protein: CASSPRQGWDTEAFF.